Below, 31 T cell receptor beta chains from the same sample are listed, as sequenced in a study of spatial heterogeneity in lung cancer. General observations from the study: The number of expanded tumor alpha and beta chains correlated with mutation number.

Time point reported: sample taken at primary tumor resection. Using its own MiXCR run on the 5' RACE reads, TCRdb lists one record per CDR3 protein. The sample consists of about 9,900 distinct CDR3 sequences, less than 7.5% of them appearing once. No antigen has been identified for these receptors. The sequences come from lung tumor tissue, collected at surgery. All receptors derive from a female donor with early-stage non-small cell lung cancer.

This clonotype has ten or more counts. The chain links TRBV29-1 to TRBJ2-1; TRBD2 matches at 7 bases. The CDR3 consists of 12 residues. V shed 6 bases and J 6 bases; nucleotides not matched to a gene: 5. CDR1 is SQVTM and CDR2 is ANQGSEA in the germline V gene. DNA of the CDR3: TGCAGCGTCCTGACTAGCTCCAATGAGCAGTTCTTC. Translation gives CSVLTSSNEQFF.

This clonotype has at least ten counts. The CDR3 region is CASSQDSGNQPQHF. The CDR3, as DNA: TGTGCCAGCAGTCAAGACAGTGGCAATCAGCCCCAGCATTTT. This chain uses TRBV6-2 or TRBV6-3 with TRBJ1-5; TRBD1 is a possible D gene (5 bases). The V end was cut by 5 bases, the J end by 2 bases, with 10 bases between. Germline CDR1 is MNHEY and CDR2 is SVGEGT. The CDR3 spans 14 residues.

At least ten counts were recorded for this clonotype. The chain recombines TRBV7-3 with TRBJ1-3, with 7 bases that match TRBD1. There are 14 residues in the CDR3. Germline V gene sequence: CDR1 SGHTA, CDR2 FQGTGA. Trimming took 5 bases from V and 2 from J; bases not matched to a gene: 3. The CDR3 loop is CASSTGVTGNTIYF. For the CDR3, the DNA is TGTGCCAGCAGCACAGGGGTAACTGGAAACACCATATATTTT. Supplemented by reference TRBV7-3 and TRBJ1-3, the full variable domain reads GAGVSQTPSNKVTEKGKYVELRCDPISGHTALYWYRQSLGQGPEFLIYFQGTGAADDSGLPNDRFFAVRPEGSVSTLKIQRTERGDSAVYLCASSTGVTGNTIYFGEGSWLTVV.

There are many counts of this clonotype. The V gene is TRBV12-3 or TRBV12-4, the J gene TRBJ2-1, with 8 positions matching TRBD2. The V and J ends lost 10 bases and 9 bases, in that order; junction bases with no gene match: 11. The CDR3 covers 13 residues. This CDR3 reads CAIQREQRREQFF. CDR3 coding DNA: TGTGCCATCCAGCGGGAGCAACGCCGTGAGCAGTTCTTC.

This clonotype was recorded at least ten times. The V and J genes are TRBV3-1 and TRBJ2-3; 13 bases match TRBD2. V dropped 1 base and J dropped 1; count of bases not matched to a gene: 5. The germline gives CDR1 LGHDT, CDR2 YNNKEL (reference sequence). The CDR3 is made up of 18 amino acids. This CDR3 is CASSQALGTSGGTDTQYF. The CDR3 region has the DNA TGTGCCAGCAGCCAAGCCCTCGGGACTAGCGGGGGCACAGATACGCAGTATTTT.

This clonotype was detected ten times or more. V and J are TRBV7-2 and TRBJ1-6, with D tentatively TRBD1 (5 bases). This CDR3 comprises 15 residues. V dropped 2 bases and J dropped 7 bases, with 12 bases sitting between them. CDR1 and CDR2 from the germline V gene are SGHTA and FQGNSA. CDR3 region: CASSLIGDGNSPLHF. CDR3 in DNA: TGTGCCAGCAGCTTAATAGGGGACGGCAATTCACCCCTCCACTTT. The full variable domain, completed using reference TRBV7-2 and TRBJ1-6, is GAGVSQSPSNKVTEKGKDVELRCDPISGHTALYWYRQSLGQGLEFLIYFQGNSAPDKSGLPSDRFSAERTGGSVSTLTIQRTQQEDSAVYLCASSLIGDGNSPLHFGNGTRLTVT.

In this sample, this clonotype turned up many times. The chain joins TRBV5-1 to TRBJ2-7; 7 positions match TRBD1. The CDR3 has 15 residues. V was clipped by 0 bases and J by 5 bases; unmatched bases: 8. Germline V gives CDR1 SGHRS, CDR2 YFSETQ. CDR3 in amino acids: CASSLEGGVSHEQYF. CDR3 in DNA: TGCGCCAGCAGCTTGGAAGGGGGCGTGAGCCACGAGCAGTACTTC.

By proportion, this clonotype is medium-sized. This rearrangement joins TRBV12-3 or TRBV12-4 to TRBJ1-1, with a tentative D call TRBD1 (5 bases). The V end lost 7 bases, the J end lost 9 bases, and 21 bases lay between the germline ends. CDR3 length: 14 amino acids. Here the CDR3 reads CASTEFGAANQAFF. The CDR3 DNA is TGTGCCAGCACCGAGTTCGGGGCCGCTAACCAAGCTTTCTTT.

The chain joins TRBV28 to TRBJ1-1, with D hard to call. The V gene lost 2 bases and the J gene lost 8 bases, with 9 bases spanning the gap. Germline assignment: CDR1 MDHEN and CDR2 SYDVKM. The length of the CDR3 is 12 residues. The CDR3, as DNA: TGTGCCAGCAGTTTAGGTGTTTCGGAAGCTTTCTTT. It yields the protein CASSLGVSEAFF.

The genes are TRBV15 and TRBJ2-7; D is unresolved. V dropped 0 bases and J dropped 2 bases, with 8 bases sitting between them. This CDR3 region has 14 residues. Germline-derived CDR1 and CDR2 are LNHNV and YYDKDF (reference sequence). The CDR3 loop reads CATSRDLGTYEQYV. The CDR3, as DNA: TGTGCCACCAGCAGAGATCTAGGAACCTACGAGCAGTACGTC.

By its share, this clonotype is medium-sized. This chain joins TRBV7-2 and TRBJ1-1, with unresolved D. The ends were cut back, 3 bases at V and 0 bases at J, with 5 bases in the middle. The CDR3 sequence is 13 residues long. CDR1 is SGHTA and CDR2 is FQGNSA in the germline V gene. The CDR3 reads CASSLDVNTEAFF. The CDR3 coding sequence is TGTGCCAGCAGCTTGGACGTGAACACTGAAGCTTTCTTT.

This clonotype is medium-sized within its sample. The chain links TRBV6-6 to TRBJ2-5, with 7 bases lining up with TRBD2. The CDR3 covers 17 residues. Germline V gives CDR1 MNHNY, CDR2 SVGAGI (reference sequence). J lost 4 bases, V lost 2 bases, and 13 bases had no gene match. CDR3 protein: CASSYPAGGGVPETQYF. As DNA, the CDR3 is TGTGCCAGCAGTTACCCCGCCGGGGGAGGGGTCCCAGAGACCCAGTACTTC.

The chain combines TRBV7-2 with TRBJ2-1; a possible D gene is TRBD2 (5 bases). The V and J ends lost 3 bases and 8 bases respectively, with 17 bases between them. Looked up from germline, CDR1 is SGHTA and CDR2 is FQGNSA. The CDR3 contains 15 residues. The CDR3 DNA follows: TGTGCCAGCAGCTTTAGCGTCACCCTGGGCCATGAGCAGTTCTTC. The encoded protein is CASSFSVTLGHEQFF.

This clonotype was detected many times. The chain recombines TRBV6-5 with TRBJ2-1, with 10 bases identical to TRBD2. The V segment lost 2 bases and the J segment 5 bases; nucleotides outside the gene matches: 9. Germline CDR1 MNHEY, CDR2 SVGAGI. This CDR3 region has 17 residues. The CDR3: CASSYLPTSGTNNEQFF. In DNA, the CDR3 is TGTGCCAGCAGTTACCTACCTACTAGCGGGACCAACAATGAGCAGTTCTTC.

This clonotype was seen a handful of times. The chain is built from TRBV28 and TRBJ1-5; 7 positions agree with TRBD1. J lost 5 bases, V lost 4 bases, and 8 bases had no gene match. Germline CDR1 and CDR2: MDHEN and SYDVKM. The CDR3 contains 15 residues. In nucleotides, the CDR3 is TGTGCCAGCAGTTACCCCTCAGGGGGATATCAGCCCCAGCATTTT. Protein: CASSYPSGGYQPQHF.

This clonotype came up many times. The CDR3 reads CASSFRVREEVYYNEQFF. CDR3 nucleotides: TGTGCCAGCAGCTTTAGGGTTCGGGAGGAAGTGTACTACAATGAGCAGTTCTTC. The chain carries TRBV7-2 and TRBJ2-1; 7 bases are a match to TRBD2. The CDR3 spans 18 residues. Germline V gene lookup returns CDR1 SGHTA and CDR2 FQGNSA. After removal of 3 bases from V and 3 bases from J, the junction contained 14 bases not matched to a gene.

As regards this clonotype: A much larger clonotype is one base distant, so this may be a read error. This chain connects TRBV7-9 to TRBJ2-5; D is unresolved. The CDR3 consists of 12 residues. Germline V gene data show CDR1 as SEHNR and CDR2 as FQNEAQ (reference sequence). The CDR3 loop reads CASSPDFETQHF. DNA for the CDR3: TGTGCCAGCAGCCCCGATTTTGAGACCCAGCACTTC.

By its share, this clonotype is medium-sized. The chain employs TRBV29-1 and TRBJ1-2; tentative D call: TRBD1 (6 bases). V was cut by 4 bases and J by 3 bases, with 15 bases left in between. Germline CDR1 SQVTM, CDR2 ANQGSEA. CDR3 length: 14 amino acids. CDR3 loop: CSVVLPGDHYGYTF. CDR3 in DNA: TGCAGCGTTGTATTGCCAGGGGATCACTATGGCTACACCTTC.

The chain recombines TRBV24-1 with TRBJ2-2; D might be TRBD2 (6 bases). CDR3 size: 16 residues. V was shortened by 7 bases and J by 3 bases, with 17 bases between the two germline ends. CDR1 and CDR2 from the germline V gene are KGHDR and SFDVKD. The CDR3, as DNA: TGTGCCACCAGGGCTTTTGCGGGGCCGGACACCGGGGAGCTGTTTTTT. As protein: CATRAFAGPDTGELFF.

The chain combines TRBV28 with TRBJ2-5; a possible D gene is TRBD1 (5 bases). V shed 4 bases and J shed 6 bases, with 9 bases lying between them. The CDR3 extends over 12 amino acids. Germline loops: CDR1 MDHEN, CDR2 SYDVKM. CDR3: CASSSGFQTQYF. CDR3 coding DNA: TGTGCCAGCAGTTCAGGGTTCCAGACCCAGTACTTC.

In this sample, this clonotype turned up many times. V gene TRBV7-2 combines with J gene TRBJ2-1; 9 bases are a match to TRBD2. The ends lost 2 bases at V and 2 bases at J; junction bases unmatched: 4. The CDR3 sequence is 16 residues long. In germline, CDR1 is SGHTA, CDR2 FQGNSA. CDR3 DNA sequence: TGTGCCAGCAGCTTACTAGCGGGGACGACCTACAATGAGCAGTTCTTC. Its translation: CASSLLAGTTYNEQFF.

This clonotype came up many times. The rearrangement joins TRBV5-1 to TRBJ1-1; D remains ambiguous. Per germline, CDR1 SGHRS and CDR2 YFSETQ. Trimming stripped 7 bases from V and 0 bases from J, with 7 bases between. This CDR3 region has 12 residues. The CDR3 bases are TGCGCCAGCGTGGGAATGAACACTGAAGCTTTCTTT. Protein sequence: CASVGMNTEAFF.

By proportion, this clonotype is medium-sized. DNA for the CDR3: TGTGCCAGCAGCTTAGAGGGCACAGATACGCAGTATTTT. It translates to CASSLEGTDTQYF. This chain connects TRBV11-2 to TRBJ2-3; D gene ambiguous. V dropped 0 bases and J dropped 1 base, with 2 bases sitting between them. The germline V gene encodes CDR1 SGHAT and CDR2 FQNNGV. The CDR3 sequence is 13 residues long.

A word on this clonotype: This may arise from a read error, as a much more abundant clone is one base away. V and J are TRBV5-5 and TRBJ2-7; perhaps TRBD2 as D (6 bases). The CDR3 covers 14 residues. From germline, CDR1 is SGHKS and CDR2 YYEKEE (reference sequence). V was clipped by 0 bases and J by 3 bases, with 10 bases between them. The DNA of the CDR3 is TGTGCCAGCAGCTTGGCTAACGGGAGCTACGAGCAGTACTTC. It is translated as CASSLANGSYEQYF.

This clonotype was detected ten times or more. The V call is TRBV20-1, the J call TRBJ2-1, with 7 bases lining up with TRBD2. The CDR3 extends over 14 amino acids. Germline assignment: CDR1 DFQATT and CDR2 SNEGSKA (reference sequence). J gave up 9 bases and V 4 bases, and 12 bases lay outside the gene matches. The CDR3 sequence: CSATVQREAGEQFF. Here the CDR3 DNA reads TGCAGTGCTACAGTCCAGCGGGAAGCCGGTGAGCAGTTCTTC.

This clonotype came up many times. The gene calls are TRBV7-8 and TRBJ2-3; perhaps TRBD2 as D (6 bases). The CDR3 totals 12 residues. From germline, CDR1 is SGHVS and CDR2 FQNEAQ. Trimming left V 5 bases short and J 8 bases short, with 11 bases between. CDR3 in amino acids: CASSTHGGTQYF. The DNA for the CDR3 is TGTGCCAGCAGCACCCACGGGGGTACGCAGTATTTT.

Remarks on this clonotype: This could be a read error, since a much larger clone is one nucleotide away. The CDR3 end shows no conserved phenylalanine or tryptophan, and so a read error is likely. The chain links TRBV12-3 or TRBV12-4 to TRBJ2-3, with no clear D. Trimming cost V 1 base and J 6 bases, with 5 bases left between them. The CDR3 length is 12 residues. This CDR3 reads CASSLGGDTQYS. The CDR3 DNA is TGTGCCAGCAGTTTAGGGGGTGATACGCAGTATTCT.

Only a few counts were recorded for this clonotype. The chain links TRBV7-2 to TRBJ1-2, with D uncertain. The CDR3 is 14 residues long. With 1 base removed from V and 4 bases from J, the gap between germline ends came to 10 bases. CDR1 is SGHTA, CDR2 FQGNSA, per germline. CDR3 coding DNA: TGTGCCAGCAGCTTAGAGGCCTTCTCCTATGGCTACACCTTC. Encoded protein: CASSLEAFSYGYTF.

This clonotype occurred many times. V gene TRBV7-9 combines with J gene TRBJ2-5, with a weak D call TRBD1 (5 bases). The CDR3 consists of 13 residues. V lost 7 bases to trimming and J lost 6 bases, with 15 bases between them. Germline V gene lookup returns CDR1 SEHNR and CDR2 FQNEAQ (reference sequence). This CDR3 reads CASTPAGQQTQYF. CDR3 nucleotides: TGTGCCAGCACCCCGGCAGGGCAACAGACCCAGTACTTC.

Ten or more counts support this clonotype. V gene TRBV20-1 combines with J gene TRBJ2-1, with TRBD2 matching over 10 bases. The trim removed 3 bases at V and 7 bases at J, leaving 12 bases unmatched. Germline CDR1 reads DFQATT; CDR2 reads SNEGSKA (reference sequence). The CDR3 covers 16 residues. The chain's CDR3 is CSASLPLAGVLNEQFF. CDR3 sequence (DNA): TGCAGTGCTAGCCTGCCTCTAGCGGGAGTCTTGAATGAGCAGTTCTTC.

This clonotype was detected ten times or more. J is TRBJ2-4 and V is TRBV3-1; D remains unclear. CDR3 length equals 12 residues. The V gene lost 0 bases and the J gene lost 9 bases, with 6 bases spanning the gap. Germline values: CDR1 LGHDT, CDR2 YNNKEL (reference sequence). CDR3 bases: TGTGCCAGCAGCCAAGAATCAGTCATTCAGTACTTC. It specifies CASSQESVIQYF.